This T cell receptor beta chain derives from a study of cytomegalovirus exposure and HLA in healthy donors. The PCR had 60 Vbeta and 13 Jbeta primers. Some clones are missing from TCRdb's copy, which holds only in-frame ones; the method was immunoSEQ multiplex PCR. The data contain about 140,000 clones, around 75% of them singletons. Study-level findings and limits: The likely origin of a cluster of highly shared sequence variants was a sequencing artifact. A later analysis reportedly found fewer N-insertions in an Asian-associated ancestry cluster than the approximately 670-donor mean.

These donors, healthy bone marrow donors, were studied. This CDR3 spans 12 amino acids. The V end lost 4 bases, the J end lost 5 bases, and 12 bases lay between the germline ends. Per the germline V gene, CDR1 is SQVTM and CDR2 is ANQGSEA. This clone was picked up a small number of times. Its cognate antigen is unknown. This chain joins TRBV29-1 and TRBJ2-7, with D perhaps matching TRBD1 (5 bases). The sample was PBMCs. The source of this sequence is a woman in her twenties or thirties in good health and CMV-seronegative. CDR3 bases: TGCAGCGTTGGGGGAAAAGGGGACGAGCAGTACTTC. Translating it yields CSVGGKGDEQYF.